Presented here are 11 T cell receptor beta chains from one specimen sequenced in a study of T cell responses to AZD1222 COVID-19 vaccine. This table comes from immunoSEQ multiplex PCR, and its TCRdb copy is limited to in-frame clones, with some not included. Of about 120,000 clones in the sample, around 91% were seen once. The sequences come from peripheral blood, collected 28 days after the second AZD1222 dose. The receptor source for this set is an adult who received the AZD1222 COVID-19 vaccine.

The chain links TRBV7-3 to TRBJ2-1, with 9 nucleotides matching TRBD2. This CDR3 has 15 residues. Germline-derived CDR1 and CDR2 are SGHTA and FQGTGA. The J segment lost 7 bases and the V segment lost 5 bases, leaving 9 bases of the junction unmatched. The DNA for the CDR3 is TGTGCCAGCAGCCTTAGCGGGAGCACTTGGAATGAGCAGTTCTTC. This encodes CASSLSGSTWNEQFF.

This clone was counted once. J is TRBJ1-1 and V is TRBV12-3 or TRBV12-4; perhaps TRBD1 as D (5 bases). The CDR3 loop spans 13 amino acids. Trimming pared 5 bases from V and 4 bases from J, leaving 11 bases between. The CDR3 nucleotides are TGTGCCAGCAGTCAGGGCGGGGGCACTGAAGCTTTCTTT. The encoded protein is CASSQGGGTEAFF.

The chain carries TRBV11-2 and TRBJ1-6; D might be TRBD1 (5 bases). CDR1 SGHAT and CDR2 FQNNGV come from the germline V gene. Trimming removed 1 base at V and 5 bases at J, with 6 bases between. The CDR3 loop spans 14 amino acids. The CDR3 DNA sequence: TGTGCCAGCAGCTTAGTACAGGATAATTCACCCCTCCACTTT. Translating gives CASSLVQDNSPLHF.

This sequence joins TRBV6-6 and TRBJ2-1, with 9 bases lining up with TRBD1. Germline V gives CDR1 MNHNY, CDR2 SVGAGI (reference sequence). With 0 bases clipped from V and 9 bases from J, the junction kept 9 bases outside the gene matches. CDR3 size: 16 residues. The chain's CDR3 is CASSYSGQGPATEQFF. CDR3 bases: TGTGCCAGCAGTTACTCCGGACAGGGGCCCGCCACTGAGCAGTTCTTC.

CDR3 DNA: TGCGCCAGCAGCTCAGGGACTAGCGGAGGGAGCACAGATACGCAGTATTTT. Its translation is CASSSGTSGGSTDTQYF. V and J are TRBV5-1 and TRBJ2-3; 11 bases map to TRBD2. CDR1 is SGHRS and CDR2 is YFSETQ in the germline V gene. After removal of 3 bases from V and 0 bases from J, the junction contained 6 bases not matched to a gene. The CDR3 spans 17 residues.

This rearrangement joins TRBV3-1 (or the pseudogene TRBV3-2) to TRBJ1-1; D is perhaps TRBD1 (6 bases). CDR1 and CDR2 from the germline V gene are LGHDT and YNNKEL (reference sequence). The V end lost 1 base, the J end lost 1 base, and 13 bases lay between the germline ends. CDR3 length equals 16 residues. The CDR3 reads CASSQVTGPGNTEAFF. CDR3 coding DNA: TGTGCCAGCAGCCAAGTTACAGGGCCAGGGAACACTGAAGCTTTCTTT.

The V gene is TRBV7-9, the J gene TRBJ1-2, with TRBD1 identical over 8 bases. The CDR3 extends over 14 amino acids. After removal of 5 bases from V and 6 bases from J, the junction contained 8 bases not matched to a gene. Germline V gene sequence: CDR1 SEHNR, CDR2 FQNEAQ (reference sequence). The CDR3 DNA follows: TGTGCCAGCAGCCCCGGACAGGGCATGGATGGCTACACCTTC. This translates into CASSPGQGMDGYTF. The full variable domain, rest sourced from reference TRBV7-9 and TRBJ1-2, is DTGVSQNPRHKITKRGQNVTFRCDPISEHNRLYWYRQTLGQGPEFLTYFQNEAQLEKSRLLSDRFSAERPKGSFSTLEIQRTEQGDSAMYLCASSPGQGMDGYTFGSGTRLTVV.

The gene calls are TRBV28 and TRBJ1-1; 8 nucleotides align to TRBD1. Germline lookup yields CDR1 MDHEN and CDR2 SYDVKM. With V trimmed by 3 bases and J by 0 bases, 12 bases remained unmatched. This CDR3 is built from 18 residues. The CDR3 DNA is TGTGCCAGCAGTTTCGCCGGGACAGGAGTTTACCTGAACACTGAAGCTTTCTTT. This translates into CASSFAGTGVYLNTEAFF.

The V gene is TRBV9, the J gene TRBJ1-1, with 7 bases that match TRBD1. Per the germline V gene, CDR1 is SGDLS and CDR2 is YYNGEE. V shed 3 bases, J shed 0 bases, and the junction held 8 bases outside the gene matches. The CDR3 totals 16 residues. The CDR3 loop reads CASSATGVEMNTEAFF. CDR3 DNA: TGTGCCAGCAGCGCCACAGGGGTGGAGATGAACACTGAAGCTTTCTTT. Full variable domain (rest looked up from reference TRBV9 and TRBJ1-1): DSGVTQTPKHLITATGQRVTLRCSPRSGDLSVYWYQQSLDQGLQFLIQYYNGEERAKGNILERFSAQQFPDLHSELNLSSLELGDSALYFCASSATGVEMNTEAFFGQGTRLTVV.

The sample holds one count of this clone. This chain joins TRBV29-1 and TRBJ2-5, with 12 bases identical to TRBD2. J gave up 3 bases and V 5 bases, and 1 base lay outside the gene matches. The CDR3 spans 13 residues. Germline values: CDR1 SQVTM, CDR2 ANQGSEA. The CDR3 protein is CSVRLAGEETQYF. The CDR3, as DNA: TGCAGCGTTCGACTAGCGGGAGAAGAGACCCAGTACTTC. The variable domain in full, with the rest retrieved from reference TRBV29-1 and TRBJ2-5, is SAVISQKPSRDICQRGTSLTIQCQVDSQVTMMFWYRQQPGQSLTLIATANQGSEATYESGFVIDKFPISRPNLTFSTLTVSNMSPEDSSIYLCSVRLAGEETQYFGPGTRLLVL.

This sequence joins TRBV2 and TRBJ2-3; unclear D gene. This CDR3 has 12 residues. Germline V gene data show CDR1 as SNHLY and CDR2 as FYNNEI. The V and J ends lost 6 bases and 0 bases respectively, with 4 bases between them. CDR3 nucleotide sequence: TGTGCCAGCAGGCTGAGCACAGATACGCAGTATTTT. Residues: CASRLSTDTQYF.